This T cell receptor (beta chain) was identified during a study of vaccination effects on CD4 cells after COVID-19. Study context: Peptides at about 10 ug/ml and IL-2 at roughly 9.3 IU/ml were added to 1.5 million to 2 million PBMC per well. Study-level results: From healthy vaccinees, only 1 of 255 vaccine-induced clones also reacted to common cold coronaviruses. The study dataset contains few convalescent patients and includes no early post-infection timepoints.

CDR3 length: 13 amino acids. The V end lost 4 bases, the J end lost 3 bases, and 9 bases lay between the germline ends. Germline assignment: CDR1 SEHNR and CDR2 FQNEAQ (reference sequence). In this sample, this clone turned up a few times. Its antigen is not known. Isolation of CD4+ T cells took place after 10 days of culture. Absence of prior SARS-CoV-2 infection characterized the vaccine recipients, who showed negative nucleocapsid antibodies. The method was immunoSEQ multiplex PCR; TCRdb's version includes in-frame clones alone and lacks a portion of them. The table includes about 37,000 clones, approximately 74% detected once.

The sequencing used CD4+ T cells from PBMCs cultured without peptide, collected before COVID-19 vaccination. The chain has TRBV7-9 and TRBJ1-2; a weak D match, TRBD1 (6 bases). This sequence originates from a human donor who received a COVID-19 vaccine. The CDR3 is CASSSDSYYGYTF. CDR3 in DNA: TGTGCCAGCAGCTCGGACAGTTACTATGGCTACACCTTC.